This paragraph covers one TCR beta chain sequence. Under the authors' procedure: Researchers report that nucleated cell counts were estimated from reference gene primer amplification. Here immunoSEQ multiplex PCR was the method, and the copy in TCRdb shows in-frame clones only, minus some. Clone size and the V and J calls come from that table; the DNA yielded D and trimming. The table has about 230,000 clones, approximately 90% seen once. This entry is derived from a study of blood T cell repertoires in COVID-19. The CDR3 has 15 amino acids. Germline V gene sequence: CDR1 LGHDT, CDR2 YNNKEL (reference sequence). Trimming at V came to 3 bases and at J to 6 bases, leaving 6 bases not matched to a gene.

This chain links TRBV3-1 (or the pseudogene TRBV3-2) with TRBJ1-5; 9 bases align to TRBD1. Specimen: peripheral blood. The clonotype comes from a man aged 45 to 65 with COVID-19, enrolled during active disease. CDR3 nucleotide sequence: TGTGCCAGCAGCCAGACAACAGGGGGCTCTCAGCCCCAGCATTTT. Its translation is CASSQTTGGSQPQHF.